The clone carrying this T cell receptor beta chain was recorded a few times. The data are from a study of Graves' ophthalmopathy and Graves' hyperthyroidism. On the study more broadly: Stable hyperthyroidism meant no ophthalmopathy within 18 months of follow-up.

For repertoire sequencing, the TCR beta CDR3 regions were amplified from RNA transcripts. Following a first-round RT-PCR that used HTBI primers, a second-round multiplex PCR was carried out. In TCRdb, the multiplex PCR reads were re-called with MiXCR into one record per CDR3 protein. Counted here are approximately 1.2 million distinct CDR3 sequences, roughly two fifths occurring once; the ten biggest clones make up 8.5% to 14%. Hyperthyroidism patients, all newly diagnosed, had under 2 months' duration and ages of 18 to 65. Establishment of the diagnosis relied upon clinical symptoms, serum thyroxine, TRAb, thyroid ultrasound and orbital computed tomography. Trimming removed 3 bases at V and 5 bases at J, with 13 bases between. Germline CDR1 reads LGHDT; CDR2 reads YNNKEL (reference sequence). The CDR3 is made up of 14 amino acids.

The V gene is TRBV3-1, the J gene TRBJ2-5; D assignment may be TRBD1 or TRBD2 (5 bases each). Material: peripheral blood or thyroid tissue (not recorded which). The clonotype was recovered from an adult man with Graves' hyperthyroidism. The CDR3 region is CASSQTEGWETQYF. The DNA for the CDR3 is TGTGCCAGCAGCCAGACAGAGGGTTGGGAGACCCAGTACTTC.